This T cell receptor beta chain was recovered during a study of spatial heterogeneity in lung cancer. V shed 0 bases and J 2 bases; nucleotides not matched to a gene: 6. This CDR3 comprises 17 residues. Germline lookup yields CDR1 SGHDT and CDR2 YYEEEE. The presence of a unique molecular identifier marked each TCR cDNA molecule. TCRdb analysed the 5' RACE reads with MiXCR anew, one entry per CDR3 protein. The sample gives 11,000 to 15,000 distinct CDR3 sequences, around 9.1% of which show up once; approximately 32% is in the top ten. As for time point: sample taken at primary tumor resection. Tumor, nontumor lung or frozen PBMC supplied whole RNA that was sequenced unsorted. A word on this clonotype: The antigen is unknown.

Study-level points and caveats: Ubiquitous expanded tumor TCRs surfaced in blood more at resection than they did at follow-up.

Source: PBMCs, taken at surgery. The genes are TRBV5-6 and TRBJ1-5, with 9 bases aligning to TRBD1. This TCR came from a male donor with early-stage non-small cell lung cancer. The CDR3 DNA follows: TGTGCCAGCAGCTTGGGACAGGGGGATTACGGCAATCAGCCCCAGCATTTT. This sequence encodes CASSLGQGDYGNQPQHF. The whole variable domain, filled in from reference TRBV5-6 and TRBJ1-5, reads DAGVTQSPTHLIKTRGQQVTLRCSPKSGHDTVSWYQQALGQGPQFIFQYYEEEERQRGNFPDRFSGHQFPNYSSELNVNALLLGDSALYLCASSLGQGDYGNQPQHFGDGTRLSIL.